This T cell receptor (beta chain) was profiled in a study of blood T cell repertoires in COVID-19. Study-wide background: Spain, Italy and the United States supplied samples that represented acute and convalescent COVID-19. Nucleic acid was either cDNA or gDNA, and it came from T cells, B-cell-depleted T cells, or PBMCs.

Germline V gene data show CDR1 as SGHVS and CDR2 as FNYEAQ. The CDR3 covers 17 residues. V trimming: 5 bases; J trimming: 6 bases; junction bases outside the gene matches: 18. Authors' processing steps: Amplification with reference gene primers provided the estimates of nucleated cell counts. Sequencing used immunoSEQ multiplex PCR; TCRdb keeps in-frame clones, though not all of them. The V and J calls and the clone size are those of that table, but D and trimming were determined from the DNA. The data show about 120,000 clones, 70% to 90% seen once. The receptor was isolated from a man aged 30 to 45 with acute or convalescent COVID-19. The chain employs TRBV7-6 and TRBJ1-1; 7 bases match TRBD1. Sequenced material: peripheral blood. The CDR3 DNA follows: TGTGCCAGCAGCAAGACACACGGACAGGCGGAGGACTCTGAAGCTTTCTTT. Its protein product is CASSKTHGQAEDSEAFF.